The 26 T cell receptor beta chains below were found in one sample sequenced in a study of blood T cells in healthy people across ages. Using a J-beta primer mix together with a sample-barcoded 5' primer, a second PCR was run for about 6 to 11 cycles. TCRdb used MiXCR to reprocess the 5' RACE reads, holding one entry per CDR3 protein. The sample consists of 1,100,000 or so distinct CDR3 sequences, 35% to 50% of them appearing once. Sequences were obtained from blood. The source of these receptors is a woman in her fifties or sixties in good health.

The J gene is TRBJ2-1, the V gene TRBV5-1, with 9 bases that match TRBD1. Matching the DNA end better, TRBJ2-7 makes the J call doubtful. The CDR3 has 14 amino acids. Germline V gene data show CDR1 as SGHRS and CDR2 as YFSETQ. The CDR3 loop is CASSVDRGLYEQYF. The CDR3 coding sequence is TGCGCCAGCAGCGTGGACAGGGGCCTATACGAGCAGTACTTC.

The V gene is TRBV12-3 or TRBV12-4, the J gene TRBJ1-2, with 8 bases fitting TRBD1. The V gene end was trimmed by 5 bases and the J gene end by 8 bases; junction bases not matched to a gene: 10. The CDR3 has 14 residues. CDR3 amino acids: CASSASGGAKGYTF. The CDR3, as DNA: TGTGCCAGCAGTGCTTCAGGGGGCGCGAAAGGCTACACCTTC.

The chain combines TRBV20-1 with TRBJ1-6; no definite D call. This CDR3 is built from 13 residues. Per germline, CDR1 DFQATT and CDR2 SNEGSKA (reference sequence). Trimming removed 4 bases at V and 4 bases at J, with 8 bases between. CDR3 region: CSATDGYNSPLHF. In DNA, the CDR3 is TGCAGTGCTACGGACGGGTATAATTCACCCCTCCACTTT.

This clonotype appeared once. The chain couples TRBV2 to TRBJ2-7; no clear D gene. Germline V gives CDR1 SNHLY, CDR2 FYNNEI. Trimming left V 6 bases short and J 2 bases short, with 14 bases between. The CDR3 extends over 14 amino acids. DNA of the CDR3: TGTGCCAGCAGGTCCGGTAGAAAGGCCTACGAGCAGTACTTC. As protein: CASRSGRKAYEQYF.

CDR3 in amino acids: CASSFRDSLNEQYF. For the CDR3, the DNA is TGTGCCAGCAGCTTCCGGGACAGCCTAAACGAGCAGTACTTC. The chain uses TRBV11-2 and TRBJ2-4; 7 nucleotides align to TRBD1. The J call is in doubt because the DNA end fits TRBJ2-7 better. The CDR3 extends over 14 amino acids. The germline V gene has CDR1 SGHAT and CDR2 FQNNGV.

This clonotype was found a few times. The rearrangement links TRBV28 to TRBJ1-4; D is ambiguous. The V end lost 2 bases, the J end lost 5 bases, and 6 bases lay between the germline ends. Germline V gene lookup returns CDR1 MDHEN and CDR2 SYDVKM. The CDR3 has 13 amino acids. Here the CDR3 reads CASSLAENEKLFF. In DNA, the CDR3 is TGTGCCAGCAGTTTAGCGGAGAATGAAAAACTGTTTTTT.

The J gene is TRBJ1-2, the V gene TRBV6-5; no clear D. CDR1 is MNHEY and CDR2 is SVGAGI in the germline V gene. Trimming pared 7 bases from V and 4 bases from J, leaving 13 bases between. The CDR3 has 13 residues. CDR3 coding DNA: TGTGCCAGCAAAGAACACCGCAGCTATGGCTACACCTTC. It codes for CASKEHRSYGYTF.

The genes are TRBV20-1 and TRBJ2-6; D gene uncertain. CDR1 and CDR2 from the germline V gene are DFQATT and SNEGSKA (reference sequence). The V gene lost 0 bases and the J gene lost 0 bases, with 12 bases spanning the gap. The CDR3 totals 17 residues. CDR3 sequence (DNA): TGCAGTGCTAGAGATACGTCGGCGAGCTCTGGGGCCAACGTCCTGACTTTC. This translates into CSARDTSASSGANVLTF.

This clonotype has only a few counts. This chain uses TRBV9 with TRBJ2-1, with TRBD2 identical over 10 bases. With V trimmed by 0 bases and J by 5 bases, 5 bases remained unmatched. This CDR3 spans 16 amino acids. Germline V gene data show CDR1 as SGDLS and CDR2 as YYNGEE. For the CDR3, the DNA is TGTGCCAGCAGCGTAGGGTCTAGCGGGAGTGACAATGAGCAGTTCTTC. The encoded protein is CASSVGSSGSDNEQFF. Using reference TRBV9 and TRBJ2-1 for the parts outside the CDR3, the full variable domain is DSGVTQTPKHLITATGQRVTLRCSPRSGDLSVYWYQQSLDQGLQFLIQYYNGEERAKGNILERFSAQQFPDLHSELNLSSLELGDSALYFCASSVGSSGSDNEQFFGPGTRLTVL.

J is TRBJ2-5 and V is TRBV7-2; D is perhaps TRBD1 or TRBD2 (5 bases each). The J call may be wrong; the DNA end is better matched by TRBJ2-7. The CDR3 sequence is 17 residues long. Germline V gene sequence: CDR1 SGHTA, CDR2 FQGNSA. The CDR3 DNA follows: TGTGCCAGCAGCTTAGACCTGGGACCGTCAACCTTCTACGAGCAGTACTTC. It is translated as CASSLDLGPSTFYEQYF.

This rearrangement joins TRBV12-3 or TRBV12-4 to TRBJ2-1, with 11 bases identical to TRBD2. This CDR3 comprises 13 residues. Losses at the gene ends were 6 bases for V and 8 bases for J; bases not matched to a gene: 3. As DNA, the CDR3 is TGTGCCAGCAGAGCGGGACTAGCGGATGAGCAGTTCTTC. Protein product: CASRAGLADEQFF.

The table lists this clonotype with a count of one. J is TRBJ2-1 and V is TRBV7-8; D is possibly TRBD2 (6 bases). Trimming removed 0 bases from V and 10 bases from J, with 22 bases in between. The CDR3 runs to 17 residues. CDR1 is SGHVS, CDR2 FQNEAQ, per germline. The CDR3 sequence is CASSLAVTAGGSYEQFF. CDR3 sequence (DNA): TGTGCCAGCAGCTTAGCGGTAACAGCAGGAGGGTCCTACGAGCAGTTCTTC.

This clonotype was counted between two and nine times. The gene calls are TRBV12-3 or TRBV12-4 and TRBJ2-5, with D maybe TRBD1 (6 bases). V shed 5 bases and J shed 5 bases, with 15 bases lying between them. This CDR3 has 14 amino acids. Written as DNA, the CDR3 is TGTGCCAGCAGTCCAGGGGAGCCTCGGGAGACCCAGTACTTC. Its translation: CASSPGEPRETQYF.

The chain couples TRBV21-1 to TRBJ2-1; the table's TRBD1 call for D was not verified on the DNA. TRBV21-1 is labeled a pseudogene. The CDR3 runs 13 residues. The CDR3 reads CASSHEPGPLGFF. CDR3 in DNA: TGTGCCAGCAGCCATGAACCGGGGCCGCTGGGGTTCTTC.

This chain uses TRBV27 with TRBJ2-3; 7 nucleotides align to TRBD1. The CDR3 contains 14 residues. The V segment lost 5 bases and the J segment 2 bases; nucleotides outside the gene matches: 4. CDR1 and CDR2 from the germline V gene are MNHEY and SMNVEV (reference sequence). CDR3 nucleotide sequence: TGTGCCAGCAGTCCAGGGGGTATCACAGATACGCAGTATTTT. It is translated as CASSPGGITDTQYF.

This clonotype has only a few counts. CDR3 nucleotides: TGTGCCAGCAGCTTGCCGGACATCACAGATACGCAGTATTTT. Protein sequence: CASSLPDITDTQYF. The chain recombines TRBV5-5 with TRBJ2-3; tentatively, D is TRBD1 (5 bases). This CDR3 contains 14 residues. The germline V gene encodes CDR1 SGHKS and CDR2 YYEKEE (reference sequence). V dropped 1 base and J dropped 2 bases, with 8 bases sitting between them.

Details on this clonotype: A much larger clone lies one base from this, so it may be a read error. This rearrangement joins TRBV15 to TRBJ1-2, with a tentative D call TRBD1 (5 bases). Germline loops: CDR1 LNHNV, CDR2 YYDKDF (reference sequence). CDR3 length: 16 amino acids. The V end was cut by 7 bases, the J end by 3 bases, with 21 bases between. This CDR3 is CATKATDSPAYYGYTF. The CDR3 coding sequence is TGTGCCACCAAAGCGACCGACAGCCCAGCTTACTATGGCTACACCTTC.

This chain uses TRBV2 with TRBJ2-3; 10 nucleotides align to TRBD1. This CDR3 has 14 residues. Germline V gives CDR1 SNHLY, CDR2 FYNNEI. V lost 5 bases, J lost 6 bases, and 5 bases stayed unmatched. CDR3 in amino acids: CASSPGQGMDTQYF. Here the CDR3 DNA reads TGTGCCAGCAGTCCGGGACAGGGGATGGATACGCAGTATTTT.

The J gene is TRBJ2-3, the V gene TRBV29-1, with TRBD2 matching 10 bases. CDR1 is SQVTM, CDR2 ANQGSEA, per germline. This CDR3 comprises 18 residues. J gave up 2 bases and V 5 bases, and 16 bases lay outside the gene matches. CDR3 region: CSVSPSVGLAENTDTQYF. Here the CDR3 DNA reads TGCAGCGTTTCTCCCTCCGTTGGACTAGCGGAGAACACAGATACGCAGTATTTT.

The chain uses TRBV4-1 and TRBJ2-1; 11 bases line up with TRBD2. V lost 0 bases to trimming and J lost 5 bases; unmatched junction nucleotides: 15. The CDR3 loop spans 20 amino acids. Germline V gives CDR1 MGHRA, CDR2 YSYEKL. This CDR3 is CASSQDGTSGLGAGHNEQFF. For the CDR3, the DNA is TGCGCCAGCAGCCAAGATGGGACTAGCGGCCTCGGCGCGGGCCACAATGAGCAGTTCTTC.

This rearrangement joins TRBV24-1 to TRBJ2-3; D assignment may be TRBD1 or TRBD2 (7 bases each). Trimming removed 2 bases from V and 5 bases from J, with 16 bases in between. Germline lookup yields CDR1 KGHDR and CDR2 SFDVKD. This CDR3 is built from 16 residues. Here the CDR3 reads CATSDSDTRGGDTQYF. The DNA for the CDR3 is TGTGCCACCAGTGATTCCGACACCAGGGGGGGAGATACGCAGTATTTT.

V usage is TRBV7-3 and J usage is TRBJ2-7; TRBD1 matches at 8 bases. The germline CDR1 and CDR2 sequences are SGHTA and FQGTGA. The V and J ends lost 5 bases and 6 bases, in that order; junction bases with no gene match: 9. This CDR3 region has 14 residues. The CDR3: CASSQTGATSEQYF. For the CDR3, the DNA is TGTGCCAGCAGCCAGACAGGGGCCACCTCCGAGCAGTACTTC. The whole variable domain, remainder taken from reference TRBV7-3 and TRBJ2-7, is GAGVSQTPSNKVTEKGKYVELRCDPISGHTALYWYRQSLGQGPEFLIYFQGTGAADDSGLPNDRFFAVRPEGSVSTLKIQRTERGDSAVYLCASSQTGATSEQYFGPGTRLTVT.

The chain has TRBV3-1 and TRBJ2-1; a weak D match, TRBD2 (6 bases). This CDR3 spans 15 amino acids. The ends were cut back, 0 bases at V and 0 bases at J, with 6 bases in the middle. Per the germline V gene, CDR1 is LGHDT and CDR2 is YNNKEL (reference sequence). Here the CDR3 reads CASSQEEGSYNEQFF. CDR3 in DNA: TGTGCCAGCAGCCAAGAGGAGGGCTCCTACAATGAGCAGTTCTTC.

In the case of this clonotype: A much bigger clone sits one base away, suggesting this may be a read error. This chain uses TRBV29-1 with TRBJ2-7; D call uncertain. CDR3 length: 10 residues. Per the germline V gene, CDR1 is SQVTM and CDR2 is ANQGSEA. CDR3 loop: CSVMAYGQYF. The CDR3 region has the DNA TGCAGCGTTATGGCTTACGGGCAGTACTTC.

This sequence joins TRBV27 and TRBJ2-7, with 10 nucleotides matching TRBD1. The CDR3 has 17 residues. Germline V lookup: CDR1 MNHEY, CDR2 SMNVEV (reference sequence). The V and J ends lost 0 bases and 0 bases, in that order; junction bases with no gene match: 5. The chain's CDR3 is CASSLSRTGGSSYEQYF. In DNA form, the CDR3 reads TGTGCCAGCAGTTTATCACGGACAGGGGGAAGCTCCTACGAGCAGTACTTC.

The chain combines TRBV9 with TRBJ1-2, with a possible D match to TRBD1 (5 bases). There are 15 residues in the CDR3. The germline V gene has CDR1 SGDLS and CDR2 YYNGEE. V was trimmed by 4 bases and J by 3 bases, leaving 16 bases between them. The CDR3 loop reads CASSPERGAYYGYTF. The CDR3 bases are TGTGCCAGCAGCCCCGAGAGGGGAGCTTACTATGGCTACACCTTC. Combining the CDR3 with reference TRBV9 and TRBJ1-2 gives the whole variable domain DSGVTQTPKHLITATGQRVTLRCSPRSGDLSVYWYQQSLDQGLQFLIQYYNGEERAKGNILERFSAQQFPDLHSELNLSSLELGDSALYFCASSPERGAYYGYTFGSGTRLTVV.